The T cell receptor (beta chain) under discussion was sequenced for a study of cytomegalovirus exposure and HLA in healthy donors. Study results and caveats: Judged likely to be a sequencing artifact was a cluster of highly shared sequence variants.

Primers: 60 Vbeta forward and 13 Jbeta reverse. Measured with immunoSEQ multiplex PCR; TCRdb has only the in-frame clones, and not every one. The sample has about 140,000 clones, more than 65% seen once. In the case of this clone: Its antigen is undetermined.

With V trimmed by 4 bases and J by 4 bases, 5 bases remained unmatched. Germline CDR1 and CDR2: SEHNR and FQNEAQ (reference sequence). The CDR3 loop spans 15 amino acids. Sequenced: PBMCs. This receptor was identified in a woman younger than 45 in good health and CMV-seronegative. The rearrangement uses TRBV7-9 and TRBJ2-2, with TRBD2 identical over 8 bases. The DNA of the CDR3 is TGTGCCAGCAGCTACCCCGGGACTAGCACCGGGGAGCTGTTTTTT. The encoded protein is CASSYPGTSTGELFF.